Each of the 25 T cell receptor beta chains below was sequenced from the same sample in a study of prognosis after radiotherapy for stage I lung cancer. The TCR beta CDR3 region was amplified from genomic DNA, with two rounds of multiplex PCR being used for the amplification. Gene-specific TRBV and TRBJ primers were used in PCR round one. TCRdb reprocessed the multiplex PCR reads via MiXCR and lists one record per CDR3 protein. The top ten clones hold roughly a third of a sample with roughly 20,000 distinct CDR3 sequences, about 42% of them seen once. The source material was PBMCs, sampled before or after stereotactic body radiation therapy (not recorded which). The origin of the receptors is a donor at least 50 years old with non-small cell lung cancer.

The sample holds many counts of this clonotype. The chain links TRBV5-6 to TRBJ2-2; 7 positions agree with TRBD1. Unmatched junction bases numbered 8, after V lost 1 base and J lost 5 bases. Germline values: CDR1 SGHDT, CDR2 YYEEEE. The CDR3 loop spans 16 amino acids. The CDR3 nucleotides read TGTGCCAGCAGCTTGATCTCCAGGGGGTTGACCGGGGAGCTGTTTTTT. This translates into CASSLISRGLTGELFF.

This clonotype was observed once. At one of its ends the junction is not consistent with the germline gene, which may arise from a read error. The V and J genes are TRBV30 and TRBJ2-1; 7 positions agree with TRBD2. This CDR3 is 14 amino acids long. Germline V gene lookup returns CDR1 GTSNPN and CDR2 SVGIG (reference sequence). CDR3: CALSSSGSPNEQFF. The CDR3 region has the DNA TGTGCCTTGAGTTCTAGCGGTAGTCCCAATGAGCAGTTCTTC.

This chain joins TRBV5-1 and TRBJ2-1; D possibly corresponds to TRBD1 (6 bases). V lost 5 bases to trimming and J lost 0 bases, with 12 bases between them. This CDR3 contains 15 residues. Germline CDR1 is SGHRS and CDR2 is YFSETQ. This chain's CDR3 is CASRIQGISYNEQFF. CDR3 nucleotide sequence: TGCGCCAGCAGGATACAGGGAATCTCCTACAATGAGCAGTTCTTC.

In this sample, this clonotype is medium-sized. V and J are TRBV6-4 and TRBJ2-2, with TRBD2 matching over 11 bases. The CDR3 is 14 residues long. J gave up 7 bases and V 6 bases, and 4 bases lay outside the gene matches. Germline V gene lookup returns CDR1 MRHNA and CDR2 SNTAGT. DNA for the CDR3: TGTGCCAGCAGCCGACTAGCGGGATTCGGGGAGCTGTTTTTT. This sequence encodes CASSRLAGFGELFF.

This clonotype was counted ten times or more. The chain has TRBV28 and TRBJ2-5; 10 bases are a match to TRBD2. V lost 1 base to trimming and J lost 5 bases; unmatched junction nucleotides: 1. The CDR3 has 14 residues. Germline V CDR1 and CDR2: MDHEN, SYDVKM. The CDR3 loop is CASSLLAGGETQYF. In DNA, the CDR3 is TGTGCCAGCAGTTTATTAGCGGGAGGTGAGACCCAGTACTTC.

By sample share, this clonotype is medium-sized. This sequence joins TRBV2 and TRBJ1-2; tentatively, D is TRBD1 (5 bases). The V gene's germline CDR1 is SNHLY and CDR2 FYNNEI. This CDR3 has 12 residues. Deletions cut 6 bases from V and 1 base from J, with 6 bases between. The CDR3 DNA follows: TGTGCCAGCAGGGGGGGTAACTATGGCTACACCTTC. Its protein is CASRGGNYGYTF.

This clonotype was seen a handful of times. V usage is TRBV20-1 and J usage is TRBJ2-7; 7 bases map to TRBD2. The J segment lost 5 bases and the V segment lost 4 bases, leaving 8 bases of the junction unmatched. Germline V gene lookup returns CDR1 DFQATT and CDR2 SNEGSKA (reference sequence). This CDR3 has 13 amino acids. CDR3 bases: TGCAGTGCTAATAAGCGGGACCAGGACGAGCAGTACTTC. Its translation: CSANKRDQDEQYF.

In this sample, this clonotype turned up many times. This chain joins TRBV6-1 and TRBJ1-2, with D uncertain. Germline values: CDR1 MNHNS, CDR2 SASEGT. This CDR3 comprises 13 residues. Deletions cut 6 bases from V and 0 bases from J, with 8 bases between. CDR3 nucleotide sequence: TGTGCCAGCAGCCCGACGGCTAACTATGGCTACACCTTC. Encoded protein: CASSPTANYGYTF.

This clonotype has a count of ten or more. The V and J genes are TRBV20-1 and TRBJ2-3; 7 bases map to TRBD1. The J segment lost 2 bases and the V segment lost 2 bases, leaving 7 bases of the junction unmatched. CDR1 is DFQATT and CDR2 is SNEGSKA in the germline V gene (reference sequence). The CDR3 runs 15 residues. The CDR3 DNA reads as TGCAGTGCTAGATCCGGGACAGCGTCCACAGATACGCAGTATTTT. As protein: CSARSGTASTDTQYF.

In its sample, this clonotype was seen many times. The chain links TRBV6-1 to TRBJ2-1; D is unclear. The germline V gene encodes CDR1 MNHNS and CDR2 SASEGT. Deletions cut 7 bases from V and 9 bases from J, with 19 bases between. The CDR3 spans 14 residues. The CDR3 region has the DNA TGTGCCAGCACCCCGCAGCCTGGGGTCAGTGAGCAGTTCTTC. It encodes CASTPQPGVSEQFF.

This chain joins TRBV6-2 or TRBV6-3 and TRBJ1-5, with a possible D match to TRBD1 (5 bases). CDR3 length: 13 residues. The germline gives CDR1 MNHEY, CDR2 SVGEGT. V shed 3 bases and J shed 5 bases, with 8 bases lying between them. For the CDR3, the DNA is TGTGCCAGCAGTTATCAGGGCGATCAGCCCCAGCATTTT. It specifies CASSYQGDQPQHF.

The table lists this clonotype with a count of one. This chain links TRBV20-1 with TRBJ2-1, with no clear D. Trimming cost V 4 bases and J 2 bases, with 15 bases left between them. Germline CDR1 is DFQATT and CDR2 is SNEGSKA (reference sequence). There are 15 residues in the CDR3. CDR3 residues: CSAIPRVSPYNEQFF. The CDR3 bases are TGCAGTGCTATTCCCCGAGTCTCCCCCTACAATGAGCAGTTCTTC.

The CDR3 reads CASSLDGVGRSYNEQFF. The CDR3 DNA reads TGTGCCAGCAGCTTAGATGGTGTGGGTCGCTCCTACAATGAGCAGTTCTTC. The V call is TRBV11-2, the J call TRBJ2-1; no clear D. The CDR3 has 17 amino acids. Germline CDR1 reads SGHAT; CDR2 reads FQNNGV. Trimming stripped 0 bases from V and 0 bases from J, with 12 bases between.

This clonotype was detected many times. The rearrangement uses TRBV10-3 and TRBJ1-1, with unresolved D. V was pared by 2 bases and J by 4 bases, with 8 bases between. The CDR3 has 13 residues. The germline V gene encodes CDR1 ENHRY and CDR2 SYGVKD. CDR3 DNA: TGTGCCATCAGTGAGCGACAAAGCACTGAAGCTTTCTTT. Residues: CAISERQSTEAFF.

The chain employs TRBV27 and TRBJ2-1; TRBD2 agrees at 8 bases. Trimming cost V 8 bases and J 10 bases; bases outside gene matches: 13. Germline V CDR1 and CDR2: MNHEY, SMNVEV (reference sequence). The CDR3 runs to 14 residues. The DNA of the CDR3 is TGTGCCAGCCAAAGGACTAGCATCACGGGGGAGCAGTTCTTC. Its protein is CASQRTSITGEQFF.

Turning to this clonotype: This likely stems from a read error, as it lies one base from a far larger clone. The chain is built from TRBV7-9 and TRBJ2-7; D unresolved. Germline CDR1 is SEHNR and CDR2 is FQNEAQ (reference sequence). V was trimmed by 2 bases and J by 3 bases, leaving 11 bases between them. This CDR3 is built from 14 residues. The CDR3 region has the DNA TGTGCCAGCAGCTTATTGGTGTCGAACTACGAGCAGTACTTC. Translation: CASSLLVSNYEQYF.

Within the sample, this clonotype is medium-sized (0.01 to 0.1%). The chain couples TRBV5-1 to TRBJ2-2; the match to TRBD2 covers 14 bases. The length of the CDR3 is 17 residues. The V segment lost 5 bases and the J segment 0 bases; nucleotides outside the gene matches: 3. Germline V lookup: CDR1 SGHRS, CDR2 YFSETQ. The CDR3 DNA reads TGCGCCAGCAGAGGACTAGCGGGAGGCCCGAACACCGGGGAGCTGTTTTTT. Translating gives CASRGLAGGPNTGELFF.

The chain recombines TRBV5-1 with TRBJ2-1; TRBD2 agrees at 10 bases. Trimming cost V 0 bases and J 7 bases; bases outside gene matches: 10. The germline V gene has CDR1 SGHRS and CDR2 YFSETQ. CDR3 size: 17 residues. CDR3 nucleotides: TGCGCCAGCAGCTTGGATTTCGGGACTAGCGTTGGGAATGAGCAGTTCTTC. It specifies CASSLDFGTSVGNEQFF.

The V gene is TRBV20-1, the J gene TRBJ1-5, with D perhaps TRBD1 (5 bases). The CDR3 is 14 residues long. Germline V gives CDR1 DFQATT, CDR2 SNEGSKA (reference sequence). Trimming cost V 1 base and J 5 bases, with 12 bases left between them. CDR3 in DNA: TGCAGTGCTAGAGGGGACTCCCTCGATCAGCCCCAGCATTTT. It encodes CSARGDSLDQPQHF.

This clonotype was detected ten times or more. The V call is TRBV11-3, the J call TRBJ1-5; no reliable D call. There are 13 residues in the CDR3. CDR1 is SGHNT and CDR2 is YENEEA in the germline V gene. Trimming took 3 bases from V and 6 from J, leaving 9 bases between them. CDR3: CASSLSMGQPQHF. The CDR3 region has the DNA TGTGCCAGCAGCTTGTCGATGGGTCAGCCCCAGCATTTT.

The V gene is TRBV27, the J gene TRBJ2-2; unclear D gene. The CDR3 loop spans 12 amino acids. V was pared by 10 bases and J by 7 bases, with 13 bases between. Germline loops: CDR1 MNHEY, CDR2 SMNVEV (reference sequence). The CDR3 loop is CAIILPGGELFF. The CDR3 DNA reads TGTGCCATCATTCTGCCGGGCGGGGAGCTGTTTTTT.

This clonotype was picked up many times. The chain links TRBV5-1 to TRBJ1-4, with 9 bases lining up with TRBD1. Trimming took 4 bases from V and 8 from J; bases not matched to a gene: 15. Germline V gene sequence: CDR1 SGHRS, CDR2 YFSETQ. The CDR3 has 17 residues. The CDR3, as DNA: TGCGCCAGCAGCCGGGCAGGGCTGACAGGGGGTGAAGAAAAACTGTTTTTT. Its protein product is CASSRAGLTGGEEKLFF.

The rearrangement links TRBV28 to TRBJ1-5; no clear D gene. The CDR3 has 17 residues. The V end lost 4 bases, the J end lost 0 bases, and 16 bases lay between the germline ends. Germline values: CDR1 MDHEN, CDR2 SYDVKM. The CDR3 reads CASSSKGVLHSNQPQHF. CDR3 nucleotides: TGTGCCAGCAGTTCAAAAGGAGTTCTACATAGCAATCAGCCCCAGCATTTT.

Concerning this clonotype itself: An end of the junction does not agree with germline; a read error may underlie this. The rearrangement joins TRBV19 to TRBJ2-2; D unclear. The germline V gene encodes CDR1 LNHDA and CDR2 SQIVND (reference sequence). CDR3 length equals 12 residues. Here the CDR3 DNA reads TGCGCCAGCCAGAGTAGTACCGGGGAGCTGTTTTTT. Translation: CASQSSTGELFF. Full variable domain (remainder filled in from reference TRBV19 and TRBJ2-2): DGGITQSPKYLFRKEGQNVTLSCEQNLNHDAMYWYRQDPGQGLRLIYYSQIVNDFQKGDIAEGYSVSREKKESFPLTVTSAQKNPTAFYLCASQSSTGELFFGEGSRLTVL.

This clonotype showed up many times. CDR3 nucleotide sequence: TGTGCCACCAGTGATAGGGAAGGAACGCAGTATTTT. It is translated as CATSDREGTQYF. The V call is TRBV24-1, the J call TRBJ2-3; D remains unclear. Germline-derived CDR1 and CDR2 are KGHDR and SFDVKD. V dropped 3 bases and J dropped 9 bases, with 9 bases sitting between them. The CDR3 spans 12 residues.